The 14 T cell receptor beta chains listed next were all sequenced from one sample in a study of T cell responses to AZD1222 COVID-19 vaccine. Clones were read by immunoSEQ multiplex PCR, and TCRdb kept only the in-frame ones, dropping some. The table has some 92,000 clones, 88% seen once; the top ten hold 2.8%. This sample comprised peripheral blood, obtained on day 0 of AZD1222 vaccination. The receptors stem from an adult in good health.

The rearrangement joins TRBV27 to TRBJ2-3, with TRBD1 matching over 10 bases. The germline CDR1 and CDR2 sequences are MNHEY and SMNVEV (reference sequence). With V trimmed by 7 bases and J by 1 base, 8 bases remained unmatched. This CDR3 has 16 residues. The CDR3 loop reads CASNAGTGVGTDTQYF. As DNA, the CDR3 is TGTGCCAGCAACGCCGGGACAGGGGTGGGCACAGATACGCAGTATTTT.

This chain connects TRBV5-4 to TRBJ2-7; D gene uncertain. V was pared by 0 bases and J by 9 bases, with 10 bases between. The germline CDR1 and CDR2 sequences are SGHNT and YYREEE (reference sequence). This CDR3 has 12 amino acids. This CDR3 reads CASSLDSSRQYF. The CDR3 bases are TGTGCCAGCAGCTTGGACAGCTCGAGGCAGTACTTC.

This clone was observed a few times. The chain joins TRBV4-3 to TRBJ2-7; no definite D call. The germline V gene encodes CDR1 LGHNA and CDR2 YSLEER. Trimming took off 0 bases at V and 6 bases at J, with 9 bases between the two ends. The CDR3 covers 13 residues. The CDR3 sequence is CASSQDVHGEQYF. The CDR3, as DNA: TGCGCCAGCAGCCAAGATGTACACGGCGAGCAGTACTTC.

For this clone: Because the CDR3's place on the DNA is in doubt, the DNA is left out and the CDR3 is given as listed by TCRdb. The chain carries TRBV27 and TRBJ1-2; the DNA was not compared with TRBD1, the D call given in the table. Inclusive of both ends, the CDR3 amounts to 15 amino acids. CDR1 and CDR2 from the germline V gene are MNHEY and SMNVEV (reference sequence). This CDR3 reads CASSFLAGANYGYTF.

This clone occurred once. V and J are TRBV28 and TRBJ2-5; D call uncertain. This CDR3 region has 14 residues. V lost 5 bases to trimming and J lost 1 base, with 11 bases between them. Germline CDR1 is MDHEN and CDR2 is SYDVKM. In DNA form, the CDR3 reads TGTGCCAGCAGTCAATCAGGCGTCCAAGAGACCCAGTACTTC. Protein sequence: CASSQSGVQETQYF. Looking up the rest from reference TRBV28 and TRBJ2-5 gives the full variable domain: DVKVTQSSRYLVKRTGEKVFLECVQDMDHENMFWYRQDPGLGLRLIYFSYDVKMKEKGDIPEGYSVSREKKERFSLILESASTNQTSMYLCASSQSGVQETQYFGPGTRLLVL.

This clone has more than one count but fewer than ten. The chain combines TRBV12-3 or TRBV12-4 with TRBJ1-4; no reliable D call. The CDR3 sequence is 12 residues long. With 2 bases removed from V and 8 bases from J, the gap between germline ends came to 6 bases. In DNA, the CDR3 is TGTGCCAGCAGTTTACGTAACGAAAAACTGTTTTTT. Its translation is CASSLRNEKLFF.

This rearrangement joins TRBV27 to TRBJ1-2; 9 bases fit TRBD1. CDR3 length: 13 residues. The germline V gene has CDR1 MNHEY and CDR2 SMNVEV (reference sequence). J was trimmed by 1 base and V by 9 bases; bases with no gene match: 3. The chain's CDR3 is CASGQGFNYGYTF. The DNA of the CDR3 is TGTGCCAGTGGACAGGGGTTTAACTATGGCTACACCTTC.

The chain couples TRBV3-1 (or the pseudogene TRBV3-2) to TRBJ1-3, with 8 nucleotides matching TRBD1. Germline CDR1 and CDR2: LGHDT and YNNKEL (reference sequence). The CDR3 covers 16 residues. Trimming cost V 2 bases and J 2 bases; bases outside gene matches: 5. The CDR3 loop is CASSQRTGTAGNTIYF. DNA for the CDR3: TGTGCCAGCAGCCAAAGGACAGGGACCGCTGGAAACACCATATATTTT.

This chain uses TRBV6-5 with TRBJ2-7, with D possibly being TRBD1 (5 bases). The CDR3 loop spans 14 amino acids. V dropped 5 bases and J dropped 0 bases, with 11 bases sitting between them. Germline V CDR1 and CDR2: MNHEY, SVGAGI. This chain's CDR3 is CASSRRGVSYEQYF. The CDR3 DNA follows: TGTGCCAGCAGTAGAAGGGGCGTCTCCTACGAGCAGTACTTC.

CDR3 amino acids: CASRPEAWGKGGSGNTIYF. The CDR3 DNA is TGTGCCAGCAGGCCTGAGGCCTGGGGTAAAGGGGGCTCTGGAAACACCATATATTTT. The rearrangement uses TRBV28 and TRBJ1-3; possible D gene TRBD1, 6 bases. Trimming left V 6 bases short and J 0 bases short, with 24 bases between. CDR3 length: 19 amino acids. The germline CDR1 and CDR2 sequences are MDHEN and SYDVKM.

V usage is TRBV4-3 and J usage is TRBJ1-1; TRBD1 agrees at 10 bases. From germline, CDR1 is LGHNA and CDR2 YSLEER. The CDR3 contains 17 residues. The V segment lost 2 bases and the J segment 4 bases; nucleotides outside the gene matches: 10. CDR3 nucleotide sequence: TGCGCCAGCAGCCAAAATGACAGGGGGCTGGGGACCACTGAAGCTTTCTTT. Its protein is CASSQNDRGLGTTEAFF.

This clone was detected only once. This rearrangement joins TRBV7-3 to TRBJ1-1; D unresolved. The CDR3 runs to 13 residues. The germline CDR1 and CDR2 sequences are SGHTA and FQGTGA. The ends were cut back, 4 bases at V and 3 bases at J, with 9 bases in the middle. DNA of the CDR3: TGTGCCAGCAGCTCCGAGTCCTACACTGAAGCTTTCTTT. Residues: CASSSESYTEAFF.

CDR3 nucleotide sequence: TGTGCCAGCAGCCAAGCGGGAGCCTTCAGCAATGAGCAGTTCTTC. Encoded protein: CASSQAGAFSNEQFF. The chain is built from TRBV3-1 (or the pseudogene TRBV3-2) and TRBJ2-1, with a weak D call TRBD2 (6 bases). The CDR3 length is 15 residues. The germline V gene encodes CDR1 LGHDT and CDR2 YNNKEL (reference sequence). V was trimmed by 1 base and J by 6 bases, leaving 13 bases between them.

The chain joins TRBV29-1 to TRBJ2-5, with 10 bases matching TRBD1. V was clipped by 8 bases and J by 4 bases; unmatched bases: 10. The CDR3 is 14 amino acids. Germline V gives CDR1 SQVTM, CDR2 ANQGSEA. The CDR3 nucleotides read TGCAGCAGCCCGGGACAGGGGAGGTCAGAGACCCAGTACTTC. It specifies CSSPGQGRSETQYF. The full variable domain, in which reference TRBV29-1 and TRBJ2-5 provide the parts outside the CDR3, is SAVISQKPSRDICQRGTSLTIQCQVDSQVTMMFWYRQQPGQSLTLIATANQGSEATYESGFVIDKFPISRPNLTFSTLTVSNMSPEDSSIYLCSSPGQGRSETQYFGPGTRLLVL.